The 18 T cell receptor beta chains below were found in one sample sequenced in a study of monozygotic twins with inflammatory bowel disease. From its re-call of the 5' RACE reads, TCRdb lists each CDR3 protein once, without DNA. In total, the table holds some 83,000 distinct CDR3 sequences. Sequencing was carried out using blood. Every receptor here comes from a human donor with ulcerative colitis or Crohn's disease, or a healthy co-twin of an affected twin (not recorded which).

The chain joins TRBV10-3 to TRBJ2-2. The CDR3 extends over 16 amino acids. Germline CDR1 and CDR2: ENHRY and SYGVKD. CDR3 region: CAISESRVTNTGELFF.

CDR3 in amino acids: CASSKPGQGAYNEQFF. This sequence joins TRBV18 and TRBJ2-1; the D call from TCRdb, TRBD1, cannot be confirmed without DNA. Germline CDR1 KGHSH, CDR2 LQKENI. The CDR3 contains 16 residues. Using reference TRBV18 and TRBJ2-1 for the parts outside the CDR3, the full variable domain is NAGVMQNPRHLVRRRGQEARLRCSPMKGHSHVYWYRQLPEEGLKFMVYLQKENIIDESGMPKERFSAEFPKEGPSILRIQQVVRGDSAAYFCASSKPGQGAYNEQFFGPGTRLTVL.

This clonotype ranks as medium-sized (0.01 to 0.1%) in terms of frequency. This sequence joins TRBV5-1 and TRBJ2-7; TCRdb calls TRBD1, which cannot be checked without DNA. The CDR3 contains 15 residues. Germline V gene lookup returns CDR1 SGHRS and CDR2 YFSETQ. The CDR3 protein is CASTIGPGSSYEQYF.

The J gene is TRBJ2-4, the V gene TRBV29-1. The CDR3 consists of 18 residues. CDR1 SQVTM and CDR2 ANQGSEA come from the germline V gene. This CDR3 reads CSVVGFRPTELAKNIQYF.

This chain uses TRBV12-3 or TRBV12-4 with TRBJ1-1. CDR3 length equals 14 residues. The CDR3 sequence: CASSLTVGNTEAFF.

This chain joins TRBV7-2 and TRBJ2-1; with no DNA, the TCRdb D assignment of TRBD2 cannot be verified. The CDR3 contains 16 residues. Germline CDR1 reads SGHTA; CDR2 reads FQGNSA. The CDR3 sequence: CASSLNSGAGYNEQFF.

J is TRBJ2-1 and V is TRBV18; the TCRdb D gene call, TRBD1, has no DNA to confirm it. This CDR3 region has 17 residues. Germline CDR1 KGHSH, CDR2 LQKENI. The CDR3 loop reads CASSLSPQGGYNNEQFF.

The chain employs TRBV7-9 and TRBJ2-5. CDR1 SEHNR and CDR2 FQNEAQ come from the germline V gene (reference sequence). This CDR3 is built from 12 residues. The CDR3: CASSLNGETQYF.

The CDR3 sequence: CASSQAPRMNTEAFF. This rearrangement joins TRBV6-1 to TRBJ1-1; TCRdb's D call of TRBD1 is untestable without DNA. The CDR3 extends over 15 amino acids. Germline CDR1 is MNHNS and CDR2 is SASEGT.

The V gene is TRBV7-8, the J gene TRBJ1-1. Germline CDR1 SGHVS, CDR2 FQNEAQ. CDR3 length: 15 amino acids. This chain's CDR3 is CASSLMVSRNTEAFF.

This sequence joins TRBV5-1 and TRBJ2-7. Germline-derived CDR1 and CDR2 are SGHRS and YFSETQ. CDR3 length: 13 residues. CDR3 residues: CASSFENSYEQYF.

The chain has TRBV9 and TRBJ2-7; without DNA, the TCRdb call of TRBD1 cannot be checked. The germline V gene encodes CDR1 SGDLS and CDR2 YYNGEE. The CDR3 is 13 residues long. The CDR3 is CASSANGGYEQYF. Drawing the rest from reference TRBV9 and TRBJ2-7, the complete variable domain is DSGVTQTPKHLITATGQRVTLRCSPRSGDLSVYWYQQSLDQGLQFLIQYYNGEERAKGNILERFSAQQFPDLHSELNLSSLELGDSALYFCASSANGGYEQYFGPGTRLTVT.

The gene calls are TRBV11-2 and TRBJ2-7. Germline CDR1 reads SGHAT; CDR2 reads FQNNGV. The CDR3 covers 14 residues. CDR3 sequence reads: CASSVDRGSYEQYF.

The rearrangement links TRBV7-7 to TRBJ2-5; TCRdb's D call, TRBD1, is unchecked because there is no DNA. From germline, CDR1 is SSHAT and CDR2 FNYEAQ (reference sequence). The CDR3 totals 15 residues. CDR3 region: CASSLAPPGRKTQYF. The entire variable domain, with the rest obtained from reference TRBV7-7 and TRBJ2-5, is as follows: GAGVSQSPRYKVTKRGQDVTLRCDPISSHATLYWYQQALGQGPEFLTYFNYEAQPDKSGLPSDRFSAERPEGSISTLTIQRTEQRDSAMYRCASSLAPPGRKTQYFGPGTRLLVL.

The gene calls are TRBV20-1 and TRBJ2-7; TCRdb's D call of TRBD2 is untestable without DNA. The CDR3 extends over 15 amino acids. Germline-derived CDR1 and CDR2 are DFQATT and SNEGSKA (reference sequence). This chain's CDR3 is CSPSFSSGNPYEQYF.

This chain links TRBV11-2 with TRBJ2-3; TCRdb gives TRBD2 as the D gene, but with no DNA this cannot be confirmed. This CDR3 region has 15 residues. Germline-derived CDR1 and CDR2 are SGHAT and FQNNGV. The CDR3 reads CASSQRGVSADTQYF.

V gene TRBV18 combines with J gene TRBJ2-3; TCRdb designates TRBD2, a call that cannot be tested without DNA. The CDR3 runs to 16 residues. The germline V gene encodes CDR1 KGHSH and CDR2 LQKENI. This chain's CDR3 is CASSPPASSNTDTQYF.

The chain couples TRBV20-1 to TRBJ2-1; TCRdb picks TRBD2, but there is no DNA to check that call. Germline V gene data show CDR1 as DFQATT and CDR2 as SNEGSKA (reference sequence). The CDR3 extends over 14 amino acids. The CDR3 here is CSAGAGGKYNEQFF.